This T cell receptor beta chain was identified in a study of graft-versus-host responses after intestinal transplantation. Study-level results: Among recipient marrow samples, GvH clones were found; some appeared first in ileum or blood.

With V trimmed by 5 bases and J by 10 bases, 6 bases remained unmatched. The V gene's germline CDR1 is LNHDA and CDR2 SQIVND (reference sequence). This CDR3 comprises 14 residues. Clones were sequenced by immunoSEQ multiplex PCR, and TCRdb holds only the in-frame ones, with some missing. The data contain 100,000 to 140,000 clones, roughly 87% of them seen just once; the ten biggest clones take up over 0.6%. Of note for this clone: Its antigen is not identified.

This sequence originates from a human donor who was the organ donor for an intestinal transplant. The chain combines TRBV19 with TRBJ1-6, with 9 nucleotides matching TRBD1. Sequenced here: unstimulated CD4+ T cells sorted from spleen or lymph node cells, sampled before transplant. As DNA, the CDR3 is TGTGCCAGTAGTCGGGACAGGGTGCGGTCACCCCTCCACTTT. This gives the protein CASSRDRVRSPLHF.